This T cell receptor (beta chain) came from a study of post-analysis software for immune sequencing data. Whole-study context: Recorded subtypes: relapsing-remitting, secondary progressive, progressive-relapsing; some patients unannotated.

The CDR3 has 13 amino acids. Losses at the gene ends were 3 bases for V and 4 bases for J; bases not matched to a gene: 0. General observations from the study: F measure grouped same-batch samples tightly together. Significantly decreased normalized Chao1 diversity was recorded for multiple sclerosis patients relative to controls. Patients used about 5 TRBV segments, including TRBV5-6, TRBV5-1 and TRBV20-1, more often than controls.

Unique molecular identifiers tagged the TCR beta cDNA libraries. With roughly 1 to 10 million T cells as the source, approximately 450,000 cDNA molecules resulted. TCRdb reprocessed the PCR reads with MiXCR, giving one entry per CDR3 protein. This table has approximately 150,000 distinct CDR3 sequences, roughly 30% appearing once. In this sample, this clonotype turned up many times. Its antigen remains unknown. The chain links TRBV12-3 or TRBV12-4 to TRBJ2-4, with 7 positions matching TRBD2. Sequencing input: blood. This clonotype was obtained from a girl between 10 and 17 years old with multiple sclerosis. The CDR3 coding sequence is TGTGCCAGCAGTTTCGGGGGGAAAAACATTCAGTACTTC. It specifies CASSFGGKNIQYF.